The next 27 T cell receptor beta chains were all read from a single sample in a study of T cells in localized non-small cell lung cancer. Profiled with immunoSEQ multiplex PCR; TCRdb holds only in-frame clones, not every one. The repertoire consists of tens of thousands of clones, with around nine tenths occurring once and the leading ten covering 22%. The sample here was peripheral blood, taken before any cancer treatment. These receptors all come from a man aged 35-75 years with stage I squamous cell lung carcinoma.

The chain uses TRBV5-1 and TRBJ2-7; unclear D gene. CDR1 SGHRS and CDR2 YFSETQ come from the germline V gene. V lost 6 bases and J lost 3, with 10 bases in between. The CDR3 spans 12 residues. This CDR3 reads CASIGPGYEQYF. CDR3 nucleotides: TGCGCCAGCATAGGCCCGGGCTACGAGCAGTACTTC.

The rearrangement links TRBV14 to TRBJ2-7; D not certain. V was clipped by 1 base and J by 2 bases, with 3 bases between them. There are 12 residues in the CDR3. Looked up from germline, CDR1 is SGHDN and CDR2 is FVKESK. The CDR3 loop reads CASSQVAYEQYF. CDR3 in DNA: TGTGCCAGCAGCCAAGTGGCCTACGAGCAGTACTTC.

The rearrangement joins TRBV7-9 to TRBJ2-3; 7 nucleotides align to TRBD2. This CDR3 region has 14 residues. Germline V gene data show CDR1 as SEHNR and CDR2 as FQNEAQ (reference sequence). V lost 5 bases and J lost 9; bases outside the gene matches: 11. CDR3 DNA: TGTGCCAGCAGCCCGGGGGGACGCTGGATGACGCAGTATTTT. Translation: CASSPGGRWMTQYF.

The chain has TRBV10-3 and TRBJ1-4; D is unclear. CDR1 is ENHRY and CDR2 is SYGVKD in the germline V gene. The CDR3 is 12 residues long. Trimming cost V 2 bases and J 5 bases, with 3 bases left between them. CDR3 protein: CAISERNEKLFF. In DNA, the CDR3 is TGTGCCATCAGTGAGCGGAATGAAAAACTGTTTTTT.

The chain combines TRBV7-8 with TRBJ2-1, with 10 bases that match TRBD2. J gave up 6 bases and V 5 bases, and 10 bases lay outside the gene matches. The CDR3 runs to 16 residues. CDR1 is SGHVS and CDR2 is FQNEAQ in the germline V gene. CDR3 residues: CASSPLRVAGGNEQFF. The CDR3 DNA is TGTGCCAGCAGCCCCCTTCGAGTAGCGGGAGGCAATGAGCAGTTCTTC.

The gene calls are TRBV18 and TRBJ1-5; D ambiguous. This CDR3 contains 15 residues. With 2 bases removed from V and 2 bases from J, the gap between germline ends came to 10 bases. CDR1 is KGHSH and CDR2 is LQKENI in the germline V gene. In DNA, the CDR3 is TGTGCCAGCTCACCAAGGCAGGATGGCAATCAGCCCCAGCATTTT. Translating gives CASSPRQDGNQPQHF. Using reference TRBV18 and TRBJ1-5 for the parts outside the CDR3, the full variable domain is NAGVMQNPRHLVRRRGQEARLRCSPMKGHSHVYWYRQLPEEGLKFMVYLQKENIIDESGMPKERFSAEFPKEGPSILRIQQVVRGDSAAYFCASSPRQDGNQPQHFGDGTRLSIL.

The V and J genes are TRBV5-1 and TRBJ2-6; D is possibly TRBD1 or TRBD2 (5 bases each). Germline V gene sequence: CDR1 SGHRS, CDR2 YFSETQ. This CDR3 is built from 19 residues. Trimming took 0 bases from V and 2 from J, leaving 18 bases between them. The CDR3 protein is CASSLEGTPMGTGANVLTF. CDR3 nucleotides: TGCGCCAGCAGCTTGGAGGGGACGCCAATGGGGACTGGGGCCAACGTCCTGACTTTC.

As DNA, the CDR3 is TGTGCCAGCAGCCCGCGACAGTCCTCCTACAATGAGCAGTTCTTC. This codes for CASSPRQSSYNEQFF. The chain combines TRBV6-5 with TRBJ2-1; perhaps TRBD1 as D (5 bases). Germline CDR1 MNHEY, CDR2 SVGAGI. This CDR3 is 15 amino acids long. V was pared by 6 bases and J by 0 bases, with 12 bases between.

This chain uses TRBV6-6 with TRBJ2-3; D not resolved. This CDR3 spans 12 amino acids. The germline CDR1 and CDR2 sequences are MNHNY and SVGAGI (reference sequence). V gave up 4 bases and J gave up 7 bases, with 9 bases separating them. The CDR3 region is CASSWTEYTQYF. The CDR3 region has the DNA TGTGCCAGCAGTTGGACGGAGTATACGCAGTATTTT.

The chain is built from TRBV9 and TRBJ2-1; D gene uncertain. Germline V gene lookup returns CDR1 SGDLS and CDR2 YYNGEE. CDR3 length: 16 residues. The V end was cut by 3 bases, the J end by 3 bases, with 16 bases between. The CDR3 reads CASSGLLGVGYNEQFF. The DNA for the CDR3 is TGTGCCAGCAGCGGCCTTCTAGGAGTGGGCTACAATGAGCAGTTCTTC.

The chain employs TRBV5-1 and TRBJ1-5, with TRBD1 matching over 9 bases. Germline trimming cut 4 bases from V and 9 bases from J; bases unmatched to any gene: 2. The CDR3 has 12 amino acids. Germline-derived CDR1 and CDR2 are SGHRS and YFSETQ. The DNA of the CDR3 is TGCGCCAGCAGCACGGACAGGGGGCCCCAGCATTTT. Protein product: CASSTDRGPQHF.

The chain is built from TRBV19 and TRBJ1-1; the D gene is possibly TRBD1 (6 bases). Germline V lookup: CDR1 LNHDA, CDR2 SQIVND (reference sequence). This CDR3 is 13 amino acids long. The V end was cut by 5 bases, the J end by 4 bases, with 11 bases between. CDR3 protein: CASSFTGPTEAFF. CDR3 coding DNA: TGTGCCAGTAGTTTCACAGGGCCCACTGAAGCTTTCTTT.

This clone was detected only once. The CDR3 protein is CASSLEGFGNTIYF. CDR3 DNA: TGTGCCAGCAGTCTCGAGGGGTTTGGAAACACCATATATTTT. The V call is TRBV6-5, the J call TRBJ1-3; perhaps TRBD1 as D (5 bases). CDR1 MNHEY and CDR2 SVGAGI come from the germline V gene. This CDR3 spans 14 amino acids. Trimming removed 5 bases at V and 3 bases at J, with 11 bases between.

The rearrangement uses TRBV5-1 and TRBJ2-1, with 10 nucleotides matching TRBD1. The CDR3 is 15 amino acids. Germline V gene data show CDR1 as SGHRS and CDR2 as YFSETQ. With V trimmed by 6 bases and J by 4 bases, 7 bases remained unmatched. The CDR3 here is CASKMTGGQYNEQFF. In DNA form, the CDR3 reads TGCGCCAGCAAAATGACAGGGGGCCAGTACAATGAGCAGTTCTTC.

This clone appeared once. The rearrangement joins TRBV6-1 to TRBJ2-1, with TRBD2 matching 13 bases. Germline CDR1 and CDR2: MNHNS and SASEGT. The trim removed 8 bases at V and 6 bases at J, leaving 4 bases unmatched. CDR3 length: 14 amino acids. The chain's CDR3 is CASGTSGALNEQFF. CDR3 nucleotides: TGTGCCAGCGGGACTAGCGGGGCGCTCAATGAGCAGTTCTTC.

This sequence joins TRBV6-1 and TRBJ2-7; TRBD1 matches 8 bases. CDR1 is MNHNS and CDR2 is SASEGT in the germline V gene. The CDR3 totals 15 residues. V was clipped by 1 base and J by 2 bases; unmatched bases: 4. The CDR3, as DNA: TGTGCCAGCAGTGAAGTCCCGGGACAGGCCTACGAGCAGTACTTC. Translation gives CASSEVPGQAYEQYF.

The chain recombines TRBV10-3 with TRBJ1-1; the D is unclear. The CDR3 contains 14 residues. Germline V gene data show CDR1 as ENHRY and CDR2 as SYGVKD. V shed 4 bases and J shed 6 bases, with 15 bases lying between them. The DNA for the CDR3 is TGTGCCATCAGTGGTCATGGAGGGCCCCCTGAAGCTTTCTTT. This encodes CAISGHGGPPEAFF.

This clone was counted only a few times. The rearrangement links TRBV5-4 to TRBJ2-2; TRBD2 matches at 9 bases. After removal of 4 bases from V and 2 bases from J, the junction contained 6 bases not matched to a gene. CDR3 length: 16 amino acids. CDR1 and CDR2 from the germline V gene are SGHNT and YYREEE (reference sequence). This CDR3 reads CASSRGTSFNTGELFF. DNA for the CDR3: TGTGCCAGCAGCCGCGGGACTAGCTTTAACACCGGGGAGCTGTTTTTT.

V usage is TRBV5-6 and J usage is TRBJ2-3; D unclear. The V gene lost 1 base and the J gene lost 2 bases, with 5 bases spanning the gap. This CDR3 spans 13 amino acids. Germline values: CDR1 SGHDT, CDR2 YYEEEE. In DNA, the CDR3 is TGTGCCAGCAGCTTGTGGGCCACAGATACGCAGTATTTT. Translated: CASSLWATDTQYF. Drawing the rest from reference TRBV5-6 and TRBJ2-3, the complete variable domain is DAGVTQSPTHLIKTRGQQVTLRCSPKSGHDTVSWYQQALGQGPQFIFQYYEEEERQRGNFPDRFSGHQFPNYSSELNVNALLLGDSALYLCASSLWATDTQYFGPGTRLTVL.

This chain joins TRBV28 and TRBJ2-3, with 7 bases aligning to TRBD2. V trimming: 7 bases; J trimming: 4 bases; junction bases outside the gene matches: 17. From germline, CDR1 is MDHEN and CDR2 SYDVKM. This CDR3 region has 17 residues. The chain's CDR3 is CASTLAYGREIADTQYF. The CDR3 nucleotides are TGTGCCAGCACTCTTGCTTACGGGCGGGAGATTGCAGATACGCAGTATTTT. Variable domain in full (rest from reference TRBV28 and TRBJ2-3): DVKVTQSSRYLVKRTGEKVFLECVQDMDHENMFWYRQDPGLGLRLIYFSYDVKMKEKGDIPEGYSVSREKKERFSLILESASTNQTSMYLCASTLAYGREIADTQYFGPGTRLTVL.

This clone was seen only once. CDR3 amino acids: CASSQDWGQGGTEAFF. CDR3 in DNA: TGCGCCAGCAGCCAAGATTGGGGACAGGGGGGTACTGAAGCTTTCTTT. V is TRBV4-3 and J is TRBJ1-1, with TRBD1 matching over 11 bases. Trimming at V came to 0 bases and at J to 5 bases, leaving 5 bases not matched to a gene. CDR1 and CDR2 (germline): LGHNA, YSLEER. This CDR3 has 16 amino acids.

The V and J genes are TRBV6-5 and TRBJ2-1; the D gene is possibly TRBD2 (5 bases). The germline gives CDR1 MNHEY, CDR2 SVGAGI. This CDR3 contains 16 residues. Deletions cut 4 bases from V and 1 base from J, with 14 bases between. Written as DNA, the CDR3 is TGTGCCAGCAGTTTTTCCCGGACGGGATCCTACAATGAGCAGTTCTTC. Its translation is CASSFSRTGSYNEQFF.

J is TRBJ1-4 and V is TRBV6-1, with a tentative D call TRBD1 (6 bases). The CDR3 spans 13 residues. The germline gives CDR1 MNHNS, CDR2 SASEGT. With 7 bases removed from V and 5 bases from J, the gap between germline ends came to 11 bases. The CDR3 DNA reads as TGTGCCAGCAAGGAGGGGGGGAATGAAAAACTGTTTTTT. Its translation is CASKEGGNEKLFF.

CDR3 protein: CASIRGHFNQPQHF. The CDR3 DNA follows: TGTGCCAGCATCCGAGGGCACTTTAATCAGCCCCAGCATTTT. The genes are TRBV28 and TRBJ1-5; no definite D call. There are 14 residues in the CDR3. Germline-derived CDR1 and CDR2 are MDHEN and SYDVKM. Trimming cost V 7 bases and J 4 bases, with 14 bases left between them.

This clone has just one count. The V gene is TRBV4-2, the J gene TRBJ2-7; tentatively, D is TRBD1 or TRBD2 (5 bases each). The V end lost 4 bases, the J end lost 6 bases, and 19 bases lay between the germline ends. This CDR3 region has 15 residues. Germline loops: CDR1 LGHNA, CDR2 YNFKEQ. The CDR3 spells CASSLRDGAGSEQYF. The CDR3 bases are TGTGCCAGCAGCCTTCGAGACGGGGCCGGCTCCGAGCAGTACTTC.

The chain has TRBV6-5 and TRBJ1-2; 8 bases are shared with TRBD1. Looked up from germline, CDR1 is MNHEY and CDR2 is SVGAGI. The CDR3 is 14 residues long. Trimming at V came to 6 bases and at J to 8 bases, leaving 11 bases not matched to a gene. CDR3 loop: CASSEDREFGGYTF. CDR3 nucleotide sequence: TGTGCCAGCAGCGAGGACAGGGAATTTGGAGGCTACACCTTC.

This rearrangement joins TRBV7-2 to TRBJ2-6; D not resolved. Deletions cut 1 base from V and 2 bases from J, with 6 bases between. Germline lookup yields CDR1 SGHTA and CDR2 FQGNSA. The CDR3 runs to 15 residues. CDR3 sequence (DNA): TGTGCCAGCAGCTTAGAGAGCGCTGGGGCCAACGTCCTGACTTTC. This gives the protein CASSLESAGANVLTF.